The T cell receptor (beta chain) under discussion was sequenced for a study of OX40 agonist ivuxolimab in advanced cancers. Study-wide background: Past anti-PD-1, anti-PD-L1 or anti-CTLA-4 therapy was accepted, and roughly 42% had received some. Study-level results: In CD8+ T cells, expanded clones were on average more numerous than in CD4+.

A note on this clone: Its antigen is unknown.

Assay used: immunoSEQ multiplex PCR; TCRdb lists only in-frame clones, some missing. The data contain roughly 89,000 clones, about 82% of them singletons. Germline V lookup: CDR1 MNHEY, CDR2 SVGAGI. The CDR3 extends over 14 amino acids. The ends were cut back, 6 bases at V and 0 bases at J, with 9 bases in the middle. The V gene is TRBV6-5, the J gene TRBJ1-3; unclear D gene. The sequence came from an adult with an advanced solid tumor such as melanoma, head and neck, liver or kidney cancer. The sequences come from CD4+ or CD8+ T cells sorted from blood, collected in a trial of the OX40 agonist ivuxolimab. CDR3 loop: CASRKVDSGNTIYF. The DNA of the CDR3 is TGTGCCAGCAGAAAAGTAGACTCTGGAAACACCATATATTTT.